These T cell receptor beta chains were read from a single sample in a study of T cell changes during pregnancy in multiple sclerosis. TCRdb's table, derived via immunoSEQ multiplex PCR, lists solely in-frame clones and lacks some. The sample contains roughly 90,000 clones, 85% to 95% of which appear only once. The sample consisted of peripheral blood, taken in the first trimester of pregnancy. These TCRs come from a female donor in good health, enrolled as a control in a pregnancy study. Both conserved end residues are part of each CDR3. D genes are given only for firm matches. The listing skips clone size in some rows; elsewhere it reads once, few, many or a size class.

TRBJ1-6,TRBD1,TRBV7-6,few,TGTGCCAGCAGCCGACAGGGGGCTAATTCACCCCTCCACTTT,CASSRQGANSPLHF
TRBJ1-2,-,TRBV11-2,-,TGTGCCAGCAGCTCCCAGGCCCCGGGCTACACCTTC,CASSSQAPGYTF
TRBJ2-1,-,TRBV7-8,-,TGTGCCAGCAGCCACGCCTCCAGGGGTGAGCAGTTCTTC,CASSHASRGEQFF
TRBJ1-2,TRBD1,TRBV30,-,TGTGCCTGGCAAACGGACAGGTATGGCTACACCTTC,CAWQTDRYGYTF
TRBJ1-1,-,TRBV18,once,TGTGCCAGCTCGAGAGAGACTCAAGCTTTCTTT,CASSRETQAFF
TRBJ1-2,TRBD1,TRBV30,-,TGTGCCTGGAGTCGTGGGGGGACAGCGTATAGGGATGGCTACACCTTC,CAWSRGGTAYRDGYTF
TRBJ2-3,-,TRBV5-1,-,TGCGCCAGCAGATTAGACGCGCGGCCCACAGATACGCAGTATTTT,CASRLDARPTDTQYF
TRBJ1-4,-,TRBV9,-,TGTGCCAGCAGCGCATCCCTACAGGAAAAACTGTTTTTT,CASSASLQEKLFF
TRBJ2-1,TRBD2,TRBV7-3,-,TGTGCCAGCAGCTTAAGCGGGGGGCTCAATGAGCAGTTCTTC,CASSLSGGLNEQFF
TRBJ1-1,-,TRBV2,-,TGTGCCAGCAGACCAACAGACAGGTTCAAAGCTTTCTTT,CASRPTDRFKAFF
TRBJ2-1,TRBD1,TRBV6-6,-,TGTGCCAGCAGTACCGGACAGGGTTACAATGAGCAGTTCTTC,CASSTGQGYNEQFF
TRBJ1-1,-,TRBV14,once,TGTGCCAGCAGCCTGGGCCAGGGCCGGATGAACACTGAAGCTTTCTTT,CASSLGQGRMNTEAFF
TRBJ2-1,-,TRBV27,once,TGTGCCAGCATTGCACAGGGCCTGCCGTCGGAAAATGAGCAGTTCTTC,CASIAQGLPSENEQFF
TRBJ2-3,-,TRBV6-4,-,TGTGCCAGCAGTGATTCGGCAGGGGCCACAGATACGCAGTATTTT,CASSDSAGATDTQYF
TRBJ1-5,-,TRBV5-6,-,TGTGCCAGCAGCCCCCCGACTTACAGGGATCAGCCCCAGCATTTT,CASSPPTYRDQPQHF
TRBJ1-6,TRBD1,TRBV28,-,TGTGCCAGCAGTACCCAGGACAGGGGTAAGAATTCACCCCTCCACTTT,CASSTQDRGKNSPLHF
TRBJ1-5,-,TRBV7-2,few,TGTGCCAGCAGCTTAGCCGGGATAGCCAGCAATCAGCCCCAGCATTTT,CASSLAGIASNQPQHF
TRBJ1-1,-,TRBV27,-,TGTGCCAGCAGTTGGTCAGTGGGGCTCATGAACACTGAAGCTTTCTTT,CASSWSVGLMNTEAFF